The 26 T cell receptor beta chains listed next were all sequenced from one sample in a study. TCRdb used MiXCR to reprocess the 5' RACE reads, holding one entry per CDR3 protein. This table holds about 64,000 distinct CDR3 sequences, approximately 23% found once. The sequencing sample was made of memory CD4+ T cells sorted from a lymph node. Subset in this sample: memory CD4+ T cells, CD4+CD45RO+CD25-. The receptors were gathered from a female donor with breast cancer.

The rearrangement links TRBV12-3 or TRBV12-4 to TRBJ1-2; 7 bases align to TRBD1. The V segment lost 5 bases and the J segment 4 bases; nucleotides outside the gene matches: 4. CDR3 size: 13 residues. The CDR3 nucleotides are TGTGCCAGCAGTCCCACAGGGGCCTATGGCTACACCTTC. Encoded protein: CASSPTGAYGYTF.

V gene TRBV2 combines with J gene TRBJ1-6; D is uncertain. Germline CDR1 SNHLY, CDR2 FYNNEI. V lost 6 bases and J lost 6, with 9 bases in between. This CDR3 spans 13 amino acids. The CDR3 spells CASRKDGNSPLHF. As DNA, the CDR3 is TGTGCCAGCAGAAAGGACGGTAATTCACCCCTCCACTTT.

This clonotype has more than one count but fewer than ten. In DNA, the CDR3 is TGCGCCAGCAGCCAAGACAAGGGCCCCTACGAGCAGTACTTC. Its protein is CASSQDKGPYEQYF. This chain connects TRBV4-3 to TRBJ2-7; D is unclear. This CDR3 is built from 14 residues. Trimming pared 0 bases from V and 2 bases from J, leaving 8 bases between. Germline V CDR1 and CDR2: LGHNA, YSLEER.

This clonotype occurred once. At one end, the junction sequence differs from germline, possibly due to a read error. The J gene is TRBJ1-6, the V gene TRBV28, with TRBD1 identical over 7 bases. The CDR3 is made up of 12 amino acids. Germline V gives CDR1 MDHEN, CDR2 SYDVKM. The CDR3 loop is CASSQDRRQPYF. The CDR3 nucleotides are TGTGCCAGCAGCCAGGACAGGCGACAGCCCTACTTT.

There are a few counts of this clonotype. This rearrangement joins TRBV6-2 or TRBV6-3 to TRBJ1-2; TRBD1 might be the D (5 bases). The CDR3 sequence is 19 residues long. Trimming left V 2 bases short and J 4 bases short, with 26 bases between. CDR1 is MNHEY and CDR2 is SVGEGT in the germline V gene. The CDR3 spells CASSYEANGANPNLYGYTF. CDR3 DNA: TGTGCCAGCAGTTACGAGGCAAACGGGGCGAATCCCAACCTCTATGGCTACACCTTC.

V is TRBV5-1 and J is TRBJ2-5; TRBD1 agrees at 9 bases. The germline V gene has CDR1 SGHRS and CDR2 YFSETQ. CDR3 length: 14 amino acids. Trimming removed 4 bases from V and 3 bases from J; junction bases left unmatched: 4. CDR3 region: CASSRGQGKETQYF. The CDR3 DNA follows: TGCGCCAGCAGCCGGGGACAGGGAAAAGAGACCCAGTACTTC.

This clonotype was counted ten times or more. The chain employs TRBV18 and TRBJ2-4; D gene unclear. This CDR3 region has 13 residues. The germline V gene encodes CDR1 KGHSH and CDR2 LQKENI. The ends were cut back, 2 bases at V and 5 bases at J, with 7 bases in the middle. CDR3 nucleotides: TGTGCCAGCTCACCAGAGTGGGAAAACATTCAGTACTTC. Translated: CASSPEWENIQYF.

This clonotype came up a few times. The J gene is TRBJ2-1, the V gene TRBV7-8; 7 nucleotides match TRBD2. The J segment lost 10 bases and the V segment lost 3 bases, leaving 3 bases of the junction unmatched. Germline assignment: CDR1 SGHVS and CDR2 FQNEAQ. The CDR3 runs 12 residues. The CDR3 nucleotides read TGTGCCAGCAGCTTGTGGGGAGGGGAGCAGTTCTTC. Residues: CASSLWGGEQFF.

This clonotype was counted between two and nine times. The junction and the germline gene differ at one end; a read error may be behind it. The rearrangement joins TRBV29-1 to TRBJ2-1, with a possible D match to TRBD1 (6 bases). Germline V CDR1 and CDR2: SQVTM, ANQGSEA. The CDR3 is made up of 16 amino acids. CDR3 amino acids: CSVEDQGPSSYNEQFF. The CDR3 DNA reads as TGCAGCGTTGAAGATCAGGGGCCGAGCTCCTACAACGAGCAGTTCTTC.

J is TRBJ2-5 and V is TRBV9; D possibly corresponds to TRBD1 (5 bases). V gave up 2 bases and J gave up 4 bases, with 15 bases separating them. The V gene's germline CDR1 is SGDLS and CDR2 YYNGEE. CDR3 length equals 15 residues. The CDR3 spells CASSVYQGITETQYF. The CDR3 DNA follows: TGTGCCAGCAGCGTTTATCAGGGTATAACAGAGACCCAGTACTTC.

This clonotype showed up just a few times. The rearrangement joins TRBV11-2 to TRBJ2-7; TRBD1 aligns across 7 bases. Losses at the gene ends were 5 bases for V and 0 bases for J; bases not matched to a gene: 10. This CDR3 comprises 16 residues. The germline V gene has CDR1 SGHAT and CDR2 FQNNGV. CDR3 bases: TGTGCCAGCAGCATACCGGACAGGTATAGCTCCTACGAGCAGTACTTC. Translating gives CASSIPDRYSSYEQYF.

CDR3 DNA sequence: TGTGCCGGCGGCCCGTGGAGCTTCTCCTACGAGCAGTACTTC. Its protein is CAGGPWSFSYEQYF. V usage is TRBV6-2 or TRBV6-3 and J usage is TRBJ2-7; D remains ambiguous. V shed 11 bases and J shed 0 bases, with 17 bases lying between them. This CDR3 has 14 amino acids. Germline values: CDR1 MNHEY, CDR2 SVGEGT.

The chain recombines TRBV7-2 with TRBJ2-5; weak D call: TRBD2 (6 bases). Trimming removed 0 bases at V and 2 bases at J, with 13 bases between. In germline, CDR1 is SGHTA, CDR2 FQGNSA. The CDR3 totals 16 residues. This CDR3 reads CASSLALMRGQETQYF. CDR3 nucleotide sequence: TGTGCCAGCAGCTTAGCGCTTATGCGGGGACAAGAGACCCAGTACTTC.

The chain links TRBV6-2 or TRBV6-3 to TRBJ2-3, with D possibly TRBD1 on 6 matching bases. The CDR3 spans 17 residues. V was cut by 5 bases and J by 4 bases, with 22 bases left in between. CDR1 and CDR2 (germline): MNHEY, SVGEGT. The CDR3 region has the DNA TGTGCCAGCAGTCTCGCCATGGGCAGGGGAAAATCAGATACGCAGTATTTT. Residues: CASSLAMGRGKSDTQYF.

This clonotype has ten or more counts. The V and J genes are TRBV12-3 or TRBV12-4 and TRBJ2-5; either TRBD1 or TRBD2 may fit D (5 bases each). The CDR3 length is 14 residues. V lost 2 bases, J lost 1 base, and 8 bases lay in between. The CDR3 DNA sequence: TGTGCCAGCAGTTTACCGGGGACCCAAGAGACCCAGTACTTC. The encoded protein is CASSLPGTQETQYF.

This clonotype has a handful of counts. The V call is TRBV28, the J call TRBJ2-7, with D possibly matching TRBD1 (6 bases). Germline assignment: CDR1 MDHEN and CDR2 SYDVKM. Trimming left V 6 bases short and J 6 bases short, with 15 bases between. The CDR3 length is 13 residues. CDR3 protein: CASRRNRVGEQYF. The CDR3, as DNA: TGTGCCAGCAGACGGAACAGGGTCGGCGAGCAGTACTTC.

Turning to this clonotype: A read error may produce the germline difference seen at one junction end. The V gene is TRBV25-1, the J gene TRBJ1-5; TRBD1 agrees at 7 bases. Germline CDR1 MGHDK, CDR2 SYGVNS. This CDR3 region has 15 residues. CDR3 sequence (DNA): TGCGCCAGCAGGCCAGGGGGAGGGGTCGGTCAGCCCCAGCATTTT. This gives the protein CASRPGGGVGQPQHF.

This clonotype has ten or more counts. CDR3 residues: CASSSFREGYNEQFF. In DNA form, the CDR3 reads TGCGCCAGCAGCTCATTCCGGGAGGGCTACAATGAGCAGTTCTTC. This sequence joins TRBV5-1 and TRBJ2-1; the match to TRBD2 covers 8 bases. Germline values: CDR1 SGHRS, CDR2 YFSETQ. This CDR3 region has 15 residues. The V gene end was trimmed by 3 bases and the J gene end by 3 bases; junction bases not matched to a gene: 5.

By proportion, this clonotype is medium-sized. CDR3 DNA: TGCGCCAGCAGCTTGAACGGGGGTAACACTGAAGCTTTCTTT. Translation: CASSLNGGNTEAFF. The chain links TRBV5-1 to TRBJ1-1; tentative D call: TRBD1 (5 bases). Trimming stripped 1 base from V and 2 bases from J, with 9 bases between. This CDR3 region has 14 residues. Looked up from germline, CDR1 is SGHRS and CDR2 is YFSETQ. The complete variable domain, with remaining parts taken from reference TRBV5-1 and TRBJ1-1, reads KAGVTQTPRYLIKTRGQQVTLSCSPISGHRSVSWYQQTPGQGLQFLFEYFSETQRNKGNFPGRFSGRQFSNSRSEMNVSTLELGDSALYLCASSLNGGNTEAFFGQGTRLTVV.

This clonotype has a handful of counts. The rearrangement joins TRBV6-5 to TRBJ2-1; 9 bases line up with TRBD2. V dropped 6 bases and J dropped 7; count of bases not matched to a gene: 19. The CDR3 contains 18 residues. Germline CDR1 and CDR2: MNHEY and SVGAGI. DNA for the CDR3: TGTGCCAGCAGCCGACAACCGGGACCAGCGGGAGGAGGGAATGAGCAGTTCTTC. Amino acids: CASSRQPGPAGGGNEQFF.

J is TRBJ2-5 and V is TRBV7-2; tentative D call: TRBD2 (6 bases). Germline V gene sequence: CDR1 SGHTA, CDR2 FQGNSA. V lost 2 bases to trimming and J lost 5 bases, with 15 bases between them. CDR3 length: 15 amino acids. CDR3 protein: CASSLKVGAGETQYF. CDR3 bases: TGTGCCAGCAGCTTAAAAGTAGGGGCGGGGGAGACCCAGTACTTC.

This clonotype was seen many times. The rearrangement uses TRBV6-5 and TRBJ2-7; maybe TRBD2 (5 bases). The CDR3 length is 13 residues. From germline, CDR1 is MNHEY and CDR2 SVGAGI. With 0 bases removed from V and 5 bases from J, the gap between germline ends came to 8 bases. Here the CDR3 reads CASSYSSGNEQYF. The CDR3 region has the DNA TGTGCCAGCAGTTACTCTTCGGGAAACGAGCAGTACTTC.

This clonotype appeared many times. CDR3 DNA sequence: TGTGCCATCAGTGTGCGACAGGGTAATGAGCAGTTCTTC. This translates into CAISVRQGNEQFF. V usage is TRBV10-3 and J usage is TRBJ2-1; 7 bases are shared with TRBD1. Per the germline V gene, CDR1 is ENHRY and CDR2 is SYGVKD. Losses at the gene ends were 4 bases for V and 7 bases for J; bases not matched to a gene: 4. This CDR3 region has 13 residues.

The rearrangement links TRBV7-3 to TRBJ1-1, with 7 bases that match TRBD1. The CDR3 sequence is 13 residues long. Per germline, CDR1 SGHTA and CDR2 FQGTGA. V was clipped by 6 bases and J by 1 base; unmatched bases: 2. The chain's CDR3 is CASRRDRNTEAFF. The CDR3, as DNA: TGTGCCAGCAGGAGGGACAGGAACACTGAAGCTTTCTTT.

This clonotype was found many times. V and J are TRBV5-1 and TRBJ1-5, with TRBD1 identical over 9 bases. This CDR3 contains 14 residues. J was trimmed by 4 bases and V by 4 bases; bases with no gene match: 3. Germline values: CDR1 SGHRS, CDR2 YFSETQ. CDR3 loop: CASSTGTGNQPQHF. In nucleotides, the CDR3 is TGCGCCAGCAGCACTGGGACAGGGAATCAGCCCCAGCATTTT.

The sample holds a few counts of this clonotype. The CDR3 nucleotides read TGTGCCAGCAGTGTCGATAAGGGTAGGGCTCAGCCCCAGCATTTT. Protein product: CASSVDKGRAQPQHF. The chain joins TRBV2 to TRBJ1-5; D remains unclear. The CDR3 consists of 15 residues. The germline V gene encodes CDR1 SNHLY and CDR2 FYNNEI. V lost 4 bases to trimming and J lost 6 bases, with 16 bases between them.